Shown below are 9 T cell receptor beta chains from a single sample sequenced in a study of blood T cell repertoires in COVID-19. This table comes from immunoSEQ multiplex PCR, and its TCRdb copy is limited to in-frame clones, with some not included. Among 110,000 to 150,000 clones listed, around 82% were seen once. Material for sequencing was peripheral blood. The receptors originated from a man aged 60-69 years with acute or convalescent COVID-19.

The genes are TRBV28 and TRBJ2-7, with D perhaps matching TRBD2 (6 bases). Germline-derived CDR1 and CDR2 are MDHEN and SYDVKM. Deletions cut 6 bases from V and 1 base from J, with 10 bases between. The CDR3 is 13 residues long. The CDR3 loop is CASRSGTSYEQYF. In DNA, the CDR3 is TGTGCCAGCAGGTCCGGGACTTCCTACGAGCAGTACTTC. The full variable domain, rest sourced from reference TRBV28 and TRBJ2-7, is DVKVTQSSRYLVKRTGEKVFLECVQDMDHENMFWYRQDPGLGLRLIYFSYDVKMKEKGDIPEGYSVSREKKERFSLILESASTNQTSMYLCASRSGTSYEQYFGPGTRLTVT.

The chain has TRBV6-5 and TRBJ2-4; 11 nucleotides agree with TRBD1. CDR3 length: 14 amino acids. Germline V CDR1 and CDR2: MNHEY, SVGAGI. V trimming: 8 bases; J trimming: 8 bases; junction bases outside the gene matches: 8. CDR3 bases: TGTGCCAGCGAGCGGGACAGGGGGGCGGACATTCAGTACTTC. Its protein is CASERDRGADIQYF.

The chain is built from TRBV4-2 and TRBJ2-7; maybe TRBD1 (6 bases). The CDR3 spans 15 residues. V lost 2 bases, J lost 3 bases, and 14 bases lay in between. Germline values: CDR1 LGHNA, CDR2 YNFKEQ. The CDR3 is CASSQHNTGIYEQYF. Here the CDR3 DNA reads TGTGCCAGCAGCCAACATAACACAGGGATCTACGAGCAGTACTTC.

This clone was found a few times. This chain joins TRBV5-1 and TRBJ2-6, with D maybe TRBD1 (5 bases). The V end lost 5 bases, the J end lost 2 bases, and 8 bases lay between the germline ends. CDR3 length: 14 residues. Per the germline V gene, CDR1 is SGHRS and CDR2 is YFSETQ. The CDR3 DNA reads as TGCGCCAGCAGTTCAGGGCCTGGGGCCAACGTCCTGACTTTC. This encodes CASSSGPGANVLTF.

V usage is TRBV5-1 and J usage is TRBJ2-7; possible D gene TRBD2, 6 bases. Germline lookup yields CDR1 SGHRS and CDR2 YFSETQ. Trimming cost V 6 bases and J 3 bases, with 16 bases left between them. The CDR3 is 14 amino acids. CDR3: CASTLTSKDYEQYF. In DNA, the CDR3 is TGCGCCAGCACACTGACTAGTAAAGACTACGAGCAGTACTTC.

The chain is built from TRBV19 and TRBJ2-2, with 8 bases aligning to TRBD1. The CDR3 runs to 16 residues. Germline values: CDR1 LNHDA, CDR2 SQIVND (reference sequence). J gave up 3 bases and V 3 bases, and 6 bases lay outside the gene matches. The CDR3, as DNA: TGTGCCAGTAGTATTGGGCAGGGGGCGTACACCGGGGAGCTGTTTTTT. It is translated as CASSIGQGAYTGELFF.

The rearrangement joins TRBV19 to TRBJ2-3; 8 bases align to TRBD2. CDR3 length: 13 amino acids. The germline V gene has CDR1 LNHDA and CDR2 SQIVND (reference sequence). V shed 6 bases, J shed 6 bases, and the junction held 5 bases outside the gene matches. In nucleotides, the CDR3 is TGTGCCAGTAGGGTAGCGGGATCGGATACGCAGTATTTT. Residues: CASRVAGSDTQYF.

Sample share makes this clone medium-sized. The V call is TRBV6-4, the J call TRBJ2-7; the match to TRBD1 covers 9 bases. J lost 5 bases, V lost 5 bases, and 4 bases had no gene match. CDR1 MRHNA and CDR2 SNTAGT come from the germline V gene. The CDR3 spans 13 residues. The CDR3 is CASSIDRGDEQYF. The DNA for the CDR3 is TGTGCCAGCAGTATAGACAGGGGGGACGAGCAGTACTTC.

This clone showed up just once. This chain uses TRBV7-9 with TRBJ2-2, with 8 positions matching TRBD2. Germline assignment: CDR1 SEHNR and CDR2 FQNEAQ (reference sequence). Trimming at V came to 3 bases and at J to 1 base, leaving 4 bases not matched to a gene. This CDR3 has 16 amino acids. CDR3 loop: CASSFPGLENTGELFF. DNA of the CDR3: TGTGCCAGCAGCTTCCCGGGACTAGAGAACACCGGGGAGCTGTTTTTT.